Below, 24 T cell receptor beta chains from the same sample are listed, as sequenced in a study of cytotoxic CD8 clonotypes in ibrutinib-treated CLL. Profiled with immunoSEQ multiplex PCR; TCRdb holds only in-frame clones, not every one. The data show about 160,000 clones, 70% to 85% seen once. Source: PBMCs, taken after 24 months of ibrutinib treatment. The source of these receptors is a human donor with chronic lymphocytic leukemia.

The chain recombines TRBV9 with TRBJ2-3; TRBD2 matches at 10 bases. The V segment lost 4 bases and the J segment 1 base; nucleotides outside the gene matches: 18. Germline V lookup: CDR1 SGDLS, CDR2 YYNGEE. This CDR3 spans 20 amino acids. CDR3 sequence: CASSPSRLAGEYRGTDTQYF. CDR3 nucleotides: TGTGCCAGCAGCCCTTCTAGGCTAGCGGGAGAATATCGTGGCACAGATACGCAGTATTTT.

This clone was recorded a few times. The rearrangement links TRBV18 to TRBJ1-5; D is uncertain. Between the trimmed V and J ends, which lost 2 bases and 0 bases, there was a span of 14 bases. Germline lookup yields CDR1 KGHSH and CDR2 LQKENI. This CDR3 is built from 17 residues. CDR3 region: CASSPTMAVYSNQPQHF. The DNA of the CDR3 is TGTGCCAGCTCACCAACGATGGCGGTTTATAGCAATCAGCCCCAGCATTTT.

This chain joins TRBV30 and TRBJ1-2; TRBD1 agrees at 7 bases. This CDR3 region has 15 residues. After removal of 0 bases from V and 4 bases from J, the junction contained 8 bases not matched to a gene. Looked up from germline, CDR1 is GTSNPN and CDR2 is SVGIG (reference sequence). The CDR3 DNA reads as TGTGCCTGGAGTGTACAGGGGCAGGCGATCTATGGCTACACCTTC. Protein sequence: CAWSVQGQAIYGYTF.

V is TRBV2 and J is TRBJ2-1; 8 bases are shared with TRBD2. The germline V gene has CDR1 SNHLY and CDR2 FYNNEI. CDR3 size: 16 residues. With 4 bases clipped from V and 3 bases from J, the junction kept 8 bases outside the gene matches. Here the CDR3 reads CASSARLAPDYNEQFF. The CDR3 DNA is TGTGCCAGCAGTGCCAGACTAGCGCCAGACTACAATGAGCAGTTCTTC.

This chain uses TRBV6-1 with TRBJ2-5, with a tentative D call TRBD2 (6 bases). The CDR3 covers 15 residues. Germline CDR1 and CDR2: MNHNS and SASEGT. Trimming removed 2 bases at V and 1 base at J, with 11 bases between. In nucleotides, the CDR3 is TGTGCCAGCAGTGAAAAACGGCGGGGCCAAGAGACCCAGTACTTC. Protein: CASSEKRRGQETQYF.

This chain connects TRBV6-5 to TRBJ1-4, with D uncertain. V lost 2 bases and J lost 5, with 9 bases in between. Germline CDR1 MNHEY, CDR2 SVGAGI. The CDR3 consists of 14 residues. CDR3 DNA: TGTGCCAGCAGTTACGACGGACGGAATGAAAAACTGTTTTTT. Encoded protein: CASSYDGRNEKLFF.

V and J are TRBV4-3 and TRBJ1-6, with unresolved D. The CDR3 has 15 residues. In germline, CDR1 is LGHNA, CDR2 YSLEER. Trimming pared 3 bases from V and 8 bases from J, leaving 14 bases between. The DNA for the CDR3 is TGCGCCAGCAGCCATGGGGTGGGTTTGGATTCACCCCTCCACTTT. The encoded protein is CASSHGVGLDSPLHF.

This clone was picked up one time. The chain combines TRBV7-9 with TRBJ2-6; D is possibly TRBD2 (5 bases). Germline CDR1 SEHNR, CDR2 FQNEAQ (reference sequence). Trimming pared 5 bases from V and 4 bases from J, leaving 12 bases between. The CDR3 has 15 amino acids. The CDR3 DNA sequence: TGTGCCAGCAGCCCTCGGGGATCCGGGGCCAACGTCCTGACTTTC. This gives the protein CASSPRGSGANVLTF.

This clone was counted between two and nine times. The chain joins TRBV2 to TRBJ1-5; D is unresolved. The CDR3 contains 14 residues. V was shortened by 2 bases and J by 2 bases, with 7 bases between the two germline ends. Germline V gene lookup returns CDR1 SNHLY and CDR2 FYNNEI. CDR3 region: CASSELQGNQPQHF. The CDR3 region has the DNA TGTGCCAGCAGTGAATTACAAGGCAATCAGCCCCAGCATTTT. The variable domain in full, with the rest retrieved from reference TRBV2 and TRBJ1-5, is EPEVTQTPSHQVTQMGQEVILRCVPISNHLYFYWYRQILGQKVEFLVSFYNNEISEKSEIFDDQFSVERPDGSNFTLKIRSTKLEDSAMYFCASSELQGNQPQHFGDGTRLSIL.

The chain is built from TRBV11-2 and TRBJ2-5; the match to TRBD1 covers 7 bases. The CDR3 loop spans 16 amino acids. The germline CDR1 and CDR2 sequences are SGHAT and FQNNGV. J gave up 0 bases and V 5 bases, and 9 bases lay outside the gene matches. The CDR3 DNA sequence: TGTGCCAGCAGCCCCATCGGACAGGCCAACCAAGAGACCCAGTACTTC. Its translation: CASSPIGQANQETQYF. Supplemented by reference TRBV11-2 and TRBJ2-5, the full variable domain reads EAGVAQSPRYKIIEKRQSVAFWCNPISGHATLYWYQQILGQGPKLLIQFQNNGVVDDSQLPKDRFSAERLKGVDSTLKIQPAKLEDSAVYLCASSPIGQANQETQYFGPGTRLLVL.

The chain joins TRBV6-4 to TRBJ1-1, with no clear D. V lost 8 bases to trimming and J lost 0 bases, with 10 bases between them. The CDR3 consists of 13 residues. CDR1 and CDR2 from the germline V gene are MRHNA and SNTAGT. The CDR3 coding sequence is TGTGCCAGCTCTCGGGATTTGAACACTGAAGCTTTCTTT. It yields the protein CASSRDLNTEAFF.

The chain joins TRBV5-1 to TRBJ2-3; 7 bases align to TRBD2. CDR3 length equals 16 residues. CDR1 and CDR2 from the germline V gene are SGHRS and YFSETQ. The trim removed 4 bases at V and 1 base at J, leaving 9 bases unmatched. The CDR3 sequence: CASSAPTSVGTDTQYF. Here the CDR3 DNA reads TGCGCCAGCAGCGCCCCAACTAGCGTCGGCACAGATACGCAGTATTTT. Full variable domain (missing parts from reference TRBV5-1 and TRBJ2-3): KAGVTQTPRYLIKTRGQQVTLSCSPISGHRSVSWYQQTPGQGLQFLFEYFSETQRNKGNFPGRFSGRQFSNSRSEMNVSTLELGDSALYLCASSAPTSVGTDTQYFGPGTRLTVL.

Here the CDR3 DNA reads TGCGCCAGCAGCTTCCGTACGTCGGATTCACCCCTCCACTTT. Amino acid sequence: CASSFRTSDSPLHF. V and J are TRBV5-1 and TRBJ1-6; the D is unclear. From germline, CDR1 is SGHRS and CDR2 YFSETQ. Trimming took off 2 bases at V and 8 bases at J, with 11 bases between the two ends. This CDR3 comprises 14 residues. Based on the CDR3 plus reference TRBV5-1 and TRBJ1-6, the full variable domain is KAGVTQTPRYLIKTRGQQVTLSCSPISGHRSVSWYQQTPGQGLQFLFEYFSETQRNKGNFPGRFSGRQFSNSRSEMNVSTLELGDSALYLCASSFRTSDSPLHFGNGTRLTVT.

The CDR3 bases are TGTGCCTGGGGTGGGCGGGCGAGCGTGCGGACAGATACGCAGTATTTT. Amino acid sequence: CAWGGRASVRTDTQYF. The V call is TRBV30, the J call TRBJ2-3; a possible D gene is TRBD2 (5 bases). The V gene lost 5 bases and the J gene lost 3 bases, with 21 bases spanning the gap. This CDR3 has 16 residues. Germline CDR1 and CDR2: GTSNPN and SVGIG (reference sequence).

This clone is a singleton in its sample. This chain links TRBV9 with TRBJ2-3, with 11 bases aligning to TRBD2. J gave up 5 bases and V 0 bases, and 2 bases lay outside the gene matches. Germline CDR1 SGDLS, CDR2 YYNGEE. The CDR3 totals 15 residues. The CDR3 region is CASSVAGLAGDTQYF. CDR3 nucleotides: TGTGCCAGCAGCGTAGCAGGACTAGCGGGAGATACGCAGTATTTT.

In its sample, this clone was seen once. The gene calls are TRBV19 and TRBJ1-4; possibly TRBD1 for D (6 bases). V was shortened by 3 bases and J by 6 bases, with 23 bases between the two germline ends. The CDR3 contains 18 residues. Germline V gene sequence: CDR1 LNHDA, CDR2 SQIVND (reference sequence). The CDR3 coding sequence is TGTGCCAGTAGTATGGGCCCGCGGGGCTCGACAGGCGATGAAAAACTGTTTTTT. Translated: CASSMGPRGSTGDEKLFF.

V usage is TRBV9 and J usage is TRBJ2-5, with D perhaps TRBD2 (6 bases). V lost 4 bases to trimming and J lost 3 bases, with 22 bases between them. Germline V CDR1 and CDR2: SGDLS, YYNGEE. The CDR3 length is 17 residues. For the CDR3, the DNA is TGTGCCAGCAGCCCCCGGTACCGGGACGGGGGAGAAGAGACCCAGTACTTC. Amino acids: CASSPRYRDGGEETQYF.

V and J are TRBV11-2 and TRBJ1-2; D possibly corresponds to TRBD1 (5 bases). Trimming stripped 6 bases from V and 4 bases from J, with 15 bases between. The CDR3 covers 14 residues. Looked up from germline, CDR1 is SGHAT and CDR2 is FQNNGV. This chain's CDR3 is CASSGSGGGYGYTF. For the CDR3, the DNA is TGTGCCAGCAGTGGCTCGGGGGGAGGCTATGGCTACACCTTC.

This clone has only one observation. The genes are TRBV7-9 and TRBJ2-7; D call uncertain. Germline V gene sequence: CDR1 SEHNR, CDR2 FQNEAQ (reference sequence). V lost 5 bases and J lost 5, with 10 bases in between. There are 12 residues in the CDR3. CDR3 loop: CASSPHGHEQYF. CDR3 nucleotides: TGTGCCAGCAGCCCCCACGGCCACGAGCAGTACTTC.

The rearrangement uses TRBV9 and TRBJ2-1; D is uncertain. The germline gives CDR1 SGDLS, CDR2 YYNGEE. The CDR3 is 15 amino acids. Trimming pared 0 bases from V and 9 bases from J, leaving 16 bases between. DNA for the CDR3: TGTGCCAGCAGCGTAGATGGGAATCGTATTCGTGAGCAGTTCTTC. As protein: CASSVDGNRIREQFF.

Worth noting for this clone: One junction end disagrees with the germline gene, perhaps due to a read error. The chain recombines TRBV6-4 with TRBJ2-7; weak D call: TRBD2 (5 bases). The CDR3 covers 17 residues. Germline V lookup: CDR1 MRHNA, CDR2 SNTAGT. The CDR3 DNA reads TGTGCCAGCAGTGACTCGATGGTTGTGGAGGTCTCCTCCGAGCAGTACTTC. Protein sequence: CASSDSMVVEVSSEQYF.

The gene calls are TRBV5-8 and TRBJ1-4, with no clear D. V was shortened by 4 bases and J by 8 bases, with 9 bases between the two germline ends. The germline gives CDR1 SGHTS, CDR2 YDEGEE. This CDR3 comprises 12 residues. In nucleotides, the CDR3 is TGTGCCAGCAGCCCCTTAGAGGAAAAACTGTTTTTT. Amino acid sequence: CASSPLEEKLFF.

The chain couples TRBV5-8 to TRBJ1-4; possible D gene TRBD1, 5 bases. With 1 base removed from V and 0 bases from J, the gap between germline ends came to 10 bases. In germline, CDR1 is SGHTS, CDR2 YDEGEE. CDR3 length: 16 residues. The chain's CDR3 is CASSLSGGSTNEKLFF. The DNA of the CDR3 is TGTGCCAGCAGCTTGAGCGGGGGGTCAACTAATGAAAAACTGTTTTTT.

This clone was detected a few times. The chain employs TRBV5-1 and TRBJ2-7, with 11 bases lining up with TRBD1. The CDR3 is 19 residues long. Germline CDR1 reads SGHRS; CDR2 reads YFSETQ. Trimming took 3 bases from V and 0 from J; bases not matched to a gene: 14. The CDR3 region has the DNA TGCGCCAGCAGCTCCAGAGGGACAGGGGGGACAATGAGCTCCTACGAGCAGTACTTC. Amino acids: CASSSRGTGGTMSSYEQYF. The whole variable domain, remainder taken from reference TRBV5-1 and TRBJ2-7, is KAGVTQTPRYLIKTRGQQVTLSCSPISGHRSVSWYQQTPGQGLQFLFEYFSETQRNKGNFPGRFSGRQFSNSRSEMNVSTLELGDSALYLCASSSRGTGGTMSSYEQYFGPGTRLTVT.